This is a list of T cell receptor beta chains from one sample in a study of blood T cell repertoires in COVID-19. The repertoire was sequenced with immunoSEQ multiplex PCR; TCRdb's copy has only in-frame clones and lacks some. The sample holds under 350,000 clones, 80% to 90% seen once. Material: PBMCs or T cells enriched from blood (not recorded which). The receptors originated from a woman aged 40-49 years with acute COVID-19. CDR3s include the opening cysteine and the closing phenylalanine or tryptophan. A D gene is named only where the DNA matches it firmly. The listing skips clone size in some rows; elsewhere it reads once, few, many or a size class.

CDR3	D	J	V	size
CASSLGNVGDYGYTF	.	TRBJ1-2	TRBV5-1	.
CASSSRGGYTF	.	TRBJ1-2	TRBV5-6	.
CASSAMPWETQYF	.	TRBJ2-5	TRBV19	few
CASSLSGGTDTQYF	TRBD2	TRBJ2-3	TRBV5-1	once
CARTDLRAGGVLETQYF	TRBD2	TRBJ2-5	TRBV2	.
CASSNPEGVLYSNQPQHF	.	TRBJ1-5	TRBV19	.
CASSTDLGTGYEEPQHF	TRBD1	TRBJ1-5	TRBV19	.
CASSLYPTSGNTIYF	.	TRBJ1-3	TRBV5-4	once
CASSLTGTEAFF	.	TRBJ1-1	TRBV5-1	.
CASSITSQVQYF	.	TRBJ2-3	TRBV19	once
CASTSAAFTDTQYF	.	TRBJ2-3	TRBV9	once
CASTAGANYGYTF	.	TRBJ1-2	TRBV2	.
CASSQVTGKTEAFF	.	TRBJ1-1	TRBV3-1/TRBV3-2	.
CSVEGSVASGIYEQYF	TRBD2	TRBJ2-7	TRBV29-1	few
CASKVGRQGPDRANYGYTF	TRBD1	TRBJ1-2	TRBV19	.
CASSSIQGEKLFF	TRBD1	TRBJ1-4	TRBV5-5	.
CASSYSGRALYEQYF	TRBD2	TRBJ2-7	TRBV7-2	.